This T cell receptor (beta chain) was sequenced in a study of blood T cell repertoires in COVID-19. Study-wide background: Sites in the United States, Italy and Spain provided acute and convalescent COVID-19 samples. PBMCs, B-cell-depleted T cells, or T cells provided the cDNA or gDNA that made up the material.

The CDR3 is made up of 12 amino acids. Trimming shortened V by 3 bases and J by 6 bases, and 6 bases separated the two germline ends. Assay used: immunoSEQ multiplex PCR; TCRdb lists only in-frame clones, some missing. The repertoire holds about 98,000 clones, 65% to 90% seen once, with about 11% in the top ten. The TCR originated in a man aged 70 or older with active or convalescent COVID-19. The gene calls are TRBV12-3 or TRBV12-4 and TRBJ1-3; D call uncertain. The sample comprised peripheral blood. The DNA for the CDR3 is TGTGCCAGCAGTTTCAGGTCAAACACCATATATTTT. The encoded protein is CASSFRSNTIYF.